Following are 10 T cell receptor beta chains from one sample sequenced in a study of blood T cells in healthy people across ages. PCR was performed a second time for about 7 to 11 cycles using a sample-barcoded 5' primer and a J-beta primer mix. Each CDR3 protein is one row after TCRdb ran MiXCR on the 5' RACE reads. The table lists 1,100,000 or so distinct CDR3 sequences, 35% to 50% of them singletons. The sample comprised blood. The receptors were gathered from a woman aged 55-70 years in good health.

J is TRBJ2-1 and V is TRBV5-1, with 10 bases fitting TRBD2. There are 16 residues in the CDR3. The junction had 7 bases not matched to a gene; V was cut back by 3 bases and J by 4 bases. CDR1 SGHRS and CDR2 YFSETQ come from the germline V gene. This CDR3 is CASSSITSGKYNEQFF. The CDR3, as DNA: TGCGCCAGCAGCTCAATTACTAGCGGGAAGTACAATGAGCAGTTCTTC. The variable domain in full, completed from reference TRBV5-1 and TRBJ2-1, reads KAGVTQTPRYLIKTRGQQVTLSCSPISGHRSVSWYQQTPGQGLQFLFEYFSETQRNKGNFPGRFSGRQFSNSRSEMNVSTLELGDSALYLCASSSITSGKYNEQFFGPGTRLTVL.

The J gene is TRBJ1-4, the V gene TRBV29-1, with D unresolved. The germline V and J ends were trimmed by 4 bases and 0 bases, with 9 bases remaining between them. CDR3 length: 14 residues. Germline V gene lookup returns CDR1 SQVTM and CDR2 ANQGSEA. CDR3 in amino acids: CSVGRRATNEKLFF. Here the CDR3 DNA reads TGCAGCGTTGGCAGAAGAGCAACTAATGAAAAACTGTTTTTT.

This clonotype was recorded a few times. The V and J genes are TRBV4-2 and TRBJ2-5, with 7 bases matching TRBD2. Germline V gene data show CDR1 as LGHNA and CDR2 as YNFKEQ. The CDR3 has 15 amino acids. Unmatched junction bases numbered 4, after V lost 0 bases and J lost 3 bases. CDR3 loop: CASSQDQAGEETQYF. CDR3 coding DNA: TGTGCCAGCAGCCAAGATCAGGCGGGAGAAGAGACCCAGTACTTC.

The V gene is TRBV27, the J gene TRBJ1-1; perhaps TRBD1 as D (5 bases). V dropped 5 bases and J dropped 0 bases, with 13 bases sitting between them. There are 15 residues in the CDR3. The germline CDR1 and CDR2 sequences are MNHEY and SMNVEV (reference sequence). CDR3 loop: CASSPRGPVNTEAFF. In DNA, the CDR3 is TGTGCCAGCAGTCCCCGGGGACCGGTGAACACTGAAGCTTTCTTT.

The chain carries TRBV28 and TRBJ2-7; tentative D call: TRBD1 (6 bases). CDR3 length equals 17 residues. In germline, CDR1 is MDHEN, CDR2 SYDVKM. The V and J ends lost 2 bases and 0 bases respectively, with 17 bases between them. CDR3 nucleotide sequence: TGTGCCAGCAGTTTAAGGCTAAGACAGGACAGCTCCTACGAGCAGTACTTC. This codes for CASSLRLRQDSSYEQYF.

In its sample, this clonotype was seen many times. V is TRBV29-1 and J is TRBJ2-1; 12 nucleotides match TRBD2. This CDR3 has 16 residues. Trimming at V came to 0 bases and at J to 3 bases, leaving 3 bases not matched to a gene. The germline gives CDR1 SQVTM, CDR2 ANQGSEA. CDR3 DNA sequence: TGCAGCGTTGAAGAGTCGGGACTAGCGGGCTACAATGAGCAGTTCTTC. Translated: CSVEESGLAGYNEQFF.

The J gene is TRBJ2-1, the V gene TRBV25-1; no definite D call. Germline V lookup: CDR1 MGHDK, CDR2 SYGVNS. V was shortened by 9 bases and J by 7 bases, with 10 bases between the two germline ends. This CDR3 has 11 amino acids. The CDR3 DNA reads as TGTGCCAGTCGCGTCTGGAATGAGCAGTTCTTC. It yields the protein CASRVWNEQFF.

A few counts support this clonotype. The rearrangement joins TRBV6-5 to TRBJ2-1; the D gene is possibly TRBD2 (6 bases). The DNA end favors TRBJ2-7, so the J call may be wrong. Looked up from germline, CDR1 is MNHEY and CDR2 is SVGAGI. The CDR3 length is 15 residues. CDR3 sequence: CASSYGGSSYNEQYF. The CDR3 DNA follows: TGTGCCAGCAGTTATGGGGGGAGCTCCTACAATGAGCAGTACTTC.

The chain carries TRBV7-9 and TRBJ2-3; TRBD2 matches 8 bases. The CDR3 covers 17 residues. Germline CDR1 is SEHNR and CDR2 is FQNEAQ (reference sequence). V dropped 0 bases and J dropped 1; count of bases not matched to a gene: 6. CDR3 sequence (DNA): TGTGCCAGCAGCTTAGCGAAGCGGGAGTTGGGCACAGATACGCAGTATTTT. Translated: CASSLAKRELGTDTQYF.

The rearrangement links TRBV28 to TRBJ1-4; 7 nucleotides line up with TRBD1. V dropped 4 bases and J dropped 7; count of bases not matched to a gene: 12. In germline, CDR1 is MDHEN, CDR2 SYDVKM. The CDR3 sequence is 16 residues long. CDR3 in amino acids: CASSSLQGRRIEKLFF. The CDR3 coding sequence is TGTGCCAGCAGTTCACTACAGGGGAGAAGGATTGAAAAACTGTTTTTT.